This TCR beta chain was sequenced for a study of T-cell memory formation after mild COVID-19. Study-level information: Each donor largely had its own TCR clusters. Findings of the study overall: Memory cells collected pre-infection included some clones that later responded, suggesting cross-reactive memory joined. The authors left the SARS-CoV-2 specificity of second-wave clones peaking on day 37 unconfirmed. Clones shrinking between day 15 and 85 showed a balanced CD4/CD8 split, and those that grew later tilted toward CD4+.

V lost 0 bases, J lost 11 bases, and 11 bases lay in between. The germline V gene has CDR1 SGHNT and CDR2 YYREEE (reference sequence). The CDR3 has 12 residues. MiXCR was run by TCRdb on the 5' RACE reads, yielding one entry per CDR3 protein. The sample comprises 400,000 to 550,000 distinct CDR3 sequences, 25% of which are singletons, and roughly an eighth rests with the top ten. Concerning this clonotype: Its antigen is undetermined.

The source is an adult woman who had mild COVID-19 (a few samples of this study predate the infection). Cell type and time point are not known. The V call is TRBV5-4, the J call TRBJ1-1; D gene ambiguous. The sample consisted of PBMCs or a T cell subset sorted from them (not recorded which). The CDR3 spells CASSLDRNKAFF. In DNA, the CDR3 is TGTGCCAGCAGCTTGGATAGGAATAAGGCTTTCTTT.